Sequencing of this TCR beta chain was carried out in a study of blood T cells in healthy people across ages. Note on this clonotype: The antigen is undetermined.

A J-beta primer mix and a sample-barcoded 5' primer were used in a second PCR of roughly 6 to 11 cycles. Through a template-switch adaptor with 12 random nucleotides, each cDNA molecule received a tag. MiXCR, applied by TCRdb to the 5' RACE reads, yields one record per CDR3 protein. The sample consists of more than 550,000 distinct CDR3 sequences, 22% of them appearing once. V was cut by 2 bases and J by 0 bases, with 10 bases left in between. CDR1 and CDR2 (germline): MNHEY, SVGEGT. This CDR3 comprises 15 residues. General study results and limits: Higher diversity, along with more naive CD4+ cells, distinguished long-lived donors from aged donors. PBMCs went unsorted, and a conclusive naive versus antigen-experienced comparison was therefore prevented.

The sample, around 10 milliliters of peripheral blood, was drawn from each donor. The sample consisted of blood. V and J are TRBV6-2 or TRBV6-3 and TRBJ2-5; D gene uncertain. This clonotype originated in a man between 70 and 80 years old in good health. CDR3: CASSYVGSYQETQYF. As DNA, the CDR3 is TGTGCCAGCAGTTACGTGGGCAGTTACCAAGAGACCCAGTACTTC.